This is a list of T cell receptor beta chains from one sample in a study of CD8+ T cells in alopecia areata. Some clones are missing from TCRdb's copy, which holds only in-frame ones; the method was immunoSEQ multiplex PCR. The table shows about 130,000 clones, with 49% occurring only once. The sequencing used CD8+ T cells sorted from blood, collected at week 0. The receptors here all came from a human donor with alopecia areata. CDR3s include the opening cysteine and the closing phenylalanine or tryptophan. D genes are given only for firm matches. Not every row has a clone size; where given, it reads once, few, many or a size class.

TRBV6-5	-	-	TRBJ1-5	CASSPGPRTQPQHF	TGTGCCAGCAGCCCTGGTCCGAGGACTCAGCCCCAGCATTTT
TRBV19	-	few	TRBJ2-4	CASSIVPGLGGIQYF	TGTGCCAGTAGTATTGTCCCGGGTTTGGGAGGCATTCAGTACTTC
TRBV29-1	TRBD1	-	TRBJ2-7	CSASDRGSYEQYF	TGCAGCGCGTCGGACAGGGGATCCTACGAGCAGTACTTC
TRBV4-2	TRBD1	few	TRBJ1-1	CASRGQMNTEAFF	TGTGCCAGCAGGGGACAGATGAACACTGAAGCTTTCTTT
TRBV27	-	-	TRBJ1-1	CASREDSEVTEAFF	TGTGCCAGCAGGGAAGACAGTGAGGTCACTGAAGCTTTCTTT
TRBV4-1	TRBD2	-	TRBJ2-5	CASSQEAGGLETQYF	TGCGCCAGCAGCCAAGAGGCGGGGGGCCTAGAGACCCAGTACTTC
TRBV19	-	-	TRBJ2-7	CASSLGLNGYEQYF	TGTGCCAGTAGTTTAGGCCTAAACGGCTACGAGCAGTACTTC
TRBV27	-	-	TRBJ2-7	CASSLSTVATLYEQYF	TGTGCCAGCAGTTTATCCACAGTGGCGACACTCTACGAGCAGTACTTC
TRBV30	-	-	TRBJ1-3	CAWSNQASWEGNTIYF	TGTGCCTGGAGTAACCAGGCCAGTTGGGAAGGAAACACCATATATTTT
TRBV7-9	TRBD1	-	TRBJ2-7	CASTGQGGYEQYF	TGTGCCAGCACAGGACAGGGAGGCTACGAGCAGTACTTC
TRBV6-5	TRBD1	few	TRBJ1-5	CASCPGQGSGPQHF	TGTGCCAGCTGCCCGGGACAGGGATCCGGACCCCAGCATTTT
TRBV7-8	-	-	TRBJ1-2	CASSLTQGNYGYTF	TGTGCCAGCAGCCTGACCCAGGGTAACTATGGCTACACCTTC
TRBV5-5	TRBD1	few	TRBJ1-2	CASSVDRGNYGYTF	TGTGCCAGCAGCGTGGACAGGGGGAACTATGGCTACACCTTC
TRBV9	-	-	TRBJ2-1	CASSLGGPKEQFF	TGTGCCAGCAGCCTTGGGGGACCCAAAGAGCAGTTCTTC
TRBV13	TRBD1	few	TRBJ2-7	CASSLTGTGNDEQYF	TGTGCCAGCAGCTTAACCGGGACAGGGAACGACGAGCAGTACTTC
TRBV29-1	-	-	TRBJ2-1	CSTPSGLTLNEQFF	TGCAGCACCCCCAGTGGGCTTACCCTTAATGAGCAGTTCTTC
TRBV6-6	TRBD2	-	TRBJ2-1	CASTNGGGGRYNEQFF	TGTGCCAGCACCAACGGCGGGGGGGGCCGCTACAATGAGCAGTTCTTC
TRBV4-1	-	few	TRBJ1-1	CASSQDWGSDLGAFF	TGCGCCAGCAGCCAAGATTGGGGCTCCGATCTTGGAGCTTTCTTT
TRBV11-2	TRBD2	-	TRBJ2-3	CASSLSPGGKANTQYF	TGTGCCAGCAGCTTGTCTCCGGGGGGGAAAGCGAATACGCAGTACTTT
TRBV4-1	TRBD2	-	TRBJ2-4	CASSHGLERNIQYF	TGCGCCAGCAGCCACGGACTAGAGAGAAACATTCAGTACTTC
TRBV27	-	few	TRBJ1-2	CASSLNTGLGYTF	TGTGCCAGCAGTTTAAACACAGGGTTAGGCTACACCTTC
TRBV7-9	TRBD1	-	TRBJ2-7	CASIPGTGSYEQYF	TGTGCCAGCATCCCCGGGACAGGGTCCTACGAGCAGTACTTC
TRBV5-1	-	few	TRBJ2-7	CASSLRGANPKYEQYF	TGCGCCAGCAGCTTGCGAGGTGCAAACCCCAAATACGAGCAGTACTTC
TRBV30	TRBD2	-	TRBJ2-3	CAWERGAAYTDTQYF	TGTGCCTGGGAGCGGGGAGCGGCGTACACAGATACGCAGTATTTT
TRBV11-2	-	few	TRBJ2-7	CASNLGQGEQYF	TGTGCCAGCAACCTAGGGCAGGGGGAGCAGTACTTC
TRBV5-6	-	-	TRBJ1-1	CASSLTGQPNTEAFF	TGTGCCAGCAGCTTGACCGGACAGCCCAACACTGAAGCTTTCTTT
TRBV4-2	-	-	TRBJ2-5	CASRGAGEETQYF	TGTGCCAGCAGGGGGGCAGGAGAAGAGACCCAGTACTTC
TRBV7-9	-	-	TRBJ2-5	CASSSVDTPSEAQYF	TGTGCCAGCAGCTCCGTCGACACTCCCTCGGAGGCCCAGTACTTC
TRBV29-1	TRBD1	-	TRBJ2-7	CSVETGQTYEQYF	TGCAGCGTTGAAACGGGACAGACCTACGAGCAGTACTTC